The clone carrying this T cell receptor beta chain occurred once. These data come from a study of T cell changes during pregnancy in multiple sclerosis. Only in-frame clones appear in the TCRdb table, and some are missing; sequencing was by immunoSEQ multiplex PCR. The sample contains around 100,000 clones, about 90% of which appear only once. The receptor's source is a female donor with multiple sclerosis, enrolled in a pregnancy study. The sample consisted of peripheral blood, taken after pregnancy.

This CDR3 reads CASSVETSGELFF. The DNA for the CDR3 is TGTGCCAGCAGCGTTGAGACTTCCGGGGAGCTGTTTTTT. The rearrangement links TRBV7-9 to TRBJ2-2, with D hard to call. V lost 5 bases, J lost 6 bases, and 10 bases lay in between. CDR3 length: 13 amino acids. The germline V gene encodes CDR1 SEHNR and CDR2 FQNEAQ (reference sequence).